These T cell receptor beta chains were read from a single sample in a study of blood T cell repertoires in COVID-19. Method: immunoSEQ multiplex PCR; TCRdb's copy keeps in-frame clones and lacks some. The repertoire holds fewer than 250,000 clones, with more than 80% as singletons. Sequencing was carried out using PBMCs or T cells enriched from blood (not recorded which). The receptors were gathered from a man aged 45-65 years who had been exposed to COVID-19. Each CDR3 is given with its conserved first and last residue. The order of the fields is V gene, J gene, D gene, CDR3 protein. D genes are given only for firm matches.

V gene: TRBV27
J gene: TRBJ2-1
D gene: TRBD2
CDR3 protein: CASSLAGGGYNEQFF

V gene: TRBV20-1
J gene: TRBJ1-5
D gene: .
CDR3 protein: CSASERGGWFQPQHF

V gene: TRBV28
J gene: TRBJ1-2
D gene: TRBD1
CDR3 protein: CASSLTGTGGGNYGYTF

V gene: TRBV28
J gene: TRBJ1-5
D gene: .
CDR3 protein: CASSLRTFGNQPQHF

V gene: TRBV5-4
J gene: TRBJ2-5
D gene: TRBD2
CDR3 protein: CASSLAGGLRETQYF

V gene: TRBV11-2
J gene: TRBJ1-6
D gene: TRBD1
CDR3 protein: CASSRTGGTNSPLHF

V gene: TRBV2
J gene: TRBJ1-4
D gene: TRBD1
CDR3 protein: CASSDRTGTNEKLFF

V gene: TRBV30
J gene: TRBJ1-1
D gene: .
CDR3 protein: CAWSRGRNTEAFF

V gene: TRBV24-1
J gene: TRBJ1-5
D gene: .
CDR3 protein: CATRNPRVGSGQPQHF

V gene: TRBV9
J gene: TRBJ2-2
D gene: .
CDR3 protein: CASTRSVAGNTGELFF

V gene: TRBV9
J gene: TRBJ2-2
D gene: TRBD2
CDR3 protein: CASSAVAGGATGELFF

V gene: TRBV7-9
J gene: TRBJ2-2
D gene: TRBD2
CDR3 protein: CASSLRLAGDGTGELFF

V gene: TRBV5-1
J gene: TRBJ1-6
D gene: .
CDR3 protein: CASSLDRAEPLHF

V gene: TRBV28
J gene: TRBJ1-5
D gene: .
CDR3 protein: CASSLAGQPQHF

V gene: TRBV4-1
J gene: TRBJ1-5
D gene: TRBD1
CDR3 protein: CASSQEDRGYQPQHF

V gene: TRBV7-9
J gene: TRBJ1-5
D gene: .
CDR3 protein: CASSLSEGPQPQHF

V gene: TRBV29-1
J gene: TRBJ2-3
D gene: .
CDR3 protein: CSVERRGTDTQYF

V gene: TRBV11-3
J gene: TRBJ2-3
D gene: .
CDR3 protein: CASSLMSASSTDTQYF

V gene: TRBV28
J gene: TRBJ1-4
D gene: .
CDR3 protein: CASSLGGAGVGEKLFF

V gene: TRBV13
J gene: TRBJ2-1
D gene: TRBD2
CDR3 protein: CASSLGLAGLENEQFF

V gene: TRBV7-2
J gene: TRBJ2-7
D gene: .
CDR3 protein: CASSLTGYEQYF

V gene: TRBV30
J gene: TRBJ1-4
D gene: .
CDR3 protein: CAWAPGGLLGEKLFF

V gene: TRBV5-1
J gene: TRBJ1-1
D gene: TRBD1
CDR3 protein: CASSSPRDRGQVNTEAFF

V gene: TRBV4-2
J gene: TRBJ1-2
D gene: .
CDR3 protein: CASSQGGESTYGYTF

V gene: TRBV24-1
J gene: TRBJ2-5
D gene: TRBD2
CDR3 protein: CATSAGSGAYQETQYF

V gene: TRBV7-2
J gene: TRBJ2-3
D gene: .
CDR3 protein: CASSLVGGPSDTQYF

V gene: TRBV6-5
J gene: TRBJ1-6
D gene: TRBD1
CDR3 protein: CASSWDRANSPLHF

V gene: TRBV29-1
J gene: TRBJ1-1
D gene: .
CDR3 protein: CSVARGSALNTEAFF

V gene: TRBV11-3
J gene: TRBJ2-1
D gene: TRBD1
CDR3 protein: CASSSGQGTYNEQFF

V gene: TRBV10-3
J gene: TRBJ2-1
D gene: TRBD2
CDR3 protein: CAISDLAGGHNEQFF

V gene: TRBV10-3
J gene: TRBJ1-1
D gene: .
CDR3 protein: CAIRETGTGTEAFF

V gene: TRBV28
J gene: TRBJ1-5
D gene: .
CDR3 protein: CASTFKIRGIQPQHF

V gene: TRBV10-1
J gene: TRBJ2-1
D gene: .
CDR3 protein: CASSGTGAGGEQFF

V gene: TRBV19
J gene: TRBJ1-2
D gene: .
CDR3 protein: CASSIPVLAGLGGYTF

V gene: TRBV6-1
J gene: TRBJ1-5
D gene: .
CDR3 protein: CASSEMQDQPQHF

V gene: TRBV19
J gene: TRBJ2-6
D gene: TRBD1
CDR3 protein: CASSMTADRSGANVLTF

V gene: TRBV24-1
J gene: TRBJ1-5
D gene: .
CDR3 protein: CATSDRGGVIVNQPQHF

V gene: TRBV10-3
J gene: TRBJ1-1
D gene: .
CDR3 protein: CAISRGSDTEAFF

V gene: TRBV7-3
J gene: TRBJ2-2
D gene: TRBD2
CDR3 protein: CASKLAATGELFF